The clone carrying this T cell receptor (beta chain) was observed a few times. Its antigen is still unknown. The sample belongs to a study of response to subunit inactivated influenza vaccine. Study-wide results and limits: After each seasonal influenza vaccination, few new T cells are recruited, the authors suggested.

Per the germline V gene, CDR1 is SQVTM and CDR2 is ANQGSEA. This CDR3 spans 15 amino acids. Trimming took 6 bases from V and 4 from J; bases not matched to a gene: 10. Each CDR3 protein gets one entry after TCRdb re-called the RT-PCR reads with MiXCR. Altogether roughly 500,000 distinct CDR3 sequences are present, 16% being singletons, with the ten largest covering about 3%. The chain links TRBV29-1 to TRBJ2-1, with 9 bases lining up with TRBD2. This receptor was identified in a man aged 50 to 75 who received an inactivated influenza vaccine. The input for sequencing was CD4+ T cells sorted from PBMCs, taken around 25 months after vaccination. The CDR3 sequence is CSVSGTSKQYNEQFF. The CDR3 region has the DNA TGCAGCGTATCCGGGACTAGCAAGCAGTACAATGAGCAGTTCTTC.